Presented here are 18 T cell receptor beta chains from one specimen sequenced in a study of cytomegalovirus exposure and HLA in healthy donors. PCR involved 60 Vbeta and 13 Jbeta primers. Assay used: immunoSEQ multiplex PCR; TCRdb lists only in-frame clones, some missing. The sample holds 90,000 to 150,000 clones, over 65% seen once. The sample was PBMCs. All receptors derive from a woman in her 30s in good health and CMV-seropositive.

The chain uses TRBV7-2 and TRBJ1-2; D possibly corresponds to TRBD1 (5 bases). The length of the CDR3 is 15 residues. Germline V gene lookup returns CDR1 SGHTA and CDR2 FQGNSA. Trimming took off 5 bases at V and 4 bases at J, with 17 bases between the two ends. CDR3 protein: CASSGAGAPLYGYTF. CDR3 nucleotide sequence: TGTGCCAGCAGCGGGGCAGGCGCGCCCCTCTATGGCTACACCTTC.

The chain has TRBV4-1 and TRBJ2-7, with a weak D call TRBD1 (6 bases). The ends were cut back, 4 bases at V and 1 base at J, with 11 bases in the middle. The CDR3 has 14 residues. The germline CDR1 and CDR2 sequences are MGHRA and YSYEKL. CDR3 residues: CASSRRDTSYEQYF. The CDR3 region has the DNA TGCGCCAGCAGCCGCCGGGACACTTCCTACGAGCAGTACTTC.

This clone has just a few counts. The V gene is TRBV6-6, the J gene TRBJ2-2; tentatively, D is TRBD1 (6 bases). The CDR3 has 12 residues. Trimming took off 7 bases at V and 3 bases at J, with 6 bases between the two ends. Germline values: CDR1 MNHNY, CDR2 SVGAGI (reference sequence). CDR3 amino acids: CASKGDTGELFF. For the CDR3, the DNA is TGTGCCAGCAAGGGGGACACCGGGGAGCTGTTTTTT.

This clone appeared a single time. The chain recombines TRBV19 with TRBJ2-2, with D possibly TRBD2 on 8 matching bases. The V and J ends lost 3 bases and 5 bases respectively, with 16 bases between them. The CDR3 is 16 amino acids. CDR1 is LNHDA and CDR2 is SQIVND in the germline V gene (reference sequence). The CDR3 loop reads CASSIHRGLVTGELFF. For the CDR3, the DNA is TGTGCCAGTAGTATTCACAGGGGACTAGTTACCGGGGAGCTGTTTTTT.

V and J are TRBV5-1 and TRBJ1-1; 9 nucleotides match TRBD1. The J segment lost 9 bases and the V segment lost 1 base, leaving 7 bases of the junction unmatched. CDR1 SGHRS and CDR2 YFSETQ come from the germline V gene. The CDR3 runs 14 residues. The CDR3 sequence: CASSLWGQGGQAFF. As DNA, the CDR3 is TGCGCCAGCAGCTTGTGGGGACAGGGAGGCCAAGCTTTCTTT.

V and J are TRBV5-1 and TRBJ1-4; TRBD1 agrees at 8 bases. The germline V gene encodes CDR1 SGHRS and CDR2 YFSETQ. The V segment lost 7 bases and the J segment 3 bases; nucleotides outside the gene matches: 2. The CDR3 contains 13 residues. The CDR3 protein is CASSTGANEKLFF. CDR3 in DNA: TGCGCCAGCTCGACAGGGGCTAATGAAAAACTGTTTTTT.

The chain has TRBV7-6 and TRBJ2-7, with TRBD2 identical over 9 bases. The J segment lost 2 bases and the V segment lost 5 bases, leaving 7 bases of the junction unmatched. CDR3 length: 15 residues. CDR1 SGHVS and CDR2 FNYEAQ come from the germline V gene. In nucleotides, the CDR3 is TGTGCCAGCAGCCCCCGGGTAGCGGGGGCCTACGAGCAGTACTTC. Amino acid sequence: CASSPRVAGAYEQYF.

There are a few counts of this clone. The genes are TRBV6-6 and TRBJ2-7; D unresolved. Trimming left V 6 bases short and J 5 bases short, with 17 bases between. The length of the CDR3 is 14 residues. Germline lookup yields CDR1 MNHNY and CDR2 SVGAGI (reference sequence). CDR3 DNA sequence: TGTGCCAGCAGACACACTTGGCCCAGCGACGAGCAGTACTTC. Translated: CASRHTWPSDEQYF.

This chain joins TRBV27 and TRBJ2-3; D possibly corresponds to TRBD2 (6 bases). The V end was cut by 5 bases, the J end by 9 bases, with 27 bases between. Per germline, CDR1 MNHEY and CDR2 SMNVEV (reference sequence). The CDR3 has 17 residues. DNA of the CDR3: TGTGCCAGCAGTCCCCCTCTCGATATGTGGGGGGTGGGGACGCAGTATTTT. This translates into CASSPPLDMWGVGTQYF.

This clone was detected a few times. This chain links TRBV19 with TRBJ2-2, with unresolved D. CDR1 is LNHDA and CDR2 is SQIVND in the germline V gene (reference sequence). The CDR3 is 14 residues long. Trimming left V 6 bases short and J 7 bases short, with 15 bases between. CDR3 nucleotides: TGTGCCAGTAGGGTCGGGTTTCGAAGCGGGGAGCTGTTTTTT. Its protein product is CASRVGFRSGELFF.

This chain joins TRBV19 and TRBJ1-3; TRBD1 might be the D (6 bases). Germline V gives CDR1 LNHDA, CDR2 SQIVND (reference sequence). The CDR3 spans 15 residues. The V and J ends lost 3 bases and 0 bases respectively, with 9 bases between them. The CDR3 coding sequence is TGTGCCAGTAGTATCGGACAGAGCTCTGGAAACACCATATATTTT. Its protein product is CASSIGQSSGNTIYF.

The rearrangement joins TRBV7-2 to TRBJ2-3; D is undetermined. The CDR3 has 14 amino acids. V was cut by 1 base and J by 4 bases, with 9 bases left in between. Germline-derived CDR1 and CDR2 are SGHTA and FQGNSA. The CDR3 region has the DNA TGTGCCAGCAGCTTAGTATTACGGTCAGATACGCAGTATTTT. This sequence encodes CASSLVLRSDTQYF. The variable domain in full, with the rest retrieved from reference TRBV7-2 and TRBJ2-3, is GAGVSQSPSNKVTEKGKDVELRCDPISGHTALYWYRQSLGQGLEFLIYFQGNSAPDKSGLPSDRFSAERTGGSVSTLTIQRTQQEDSAVYLCASSLVLRSDTQYFGPGTRLTVL.

The V call is TRBV7-9, the J call TRBJ1-1; tentatively, D is TRBD1 (6 bases). The CDR3 sequence is 19 residues long. Germline values: CDR1 SEHNR, CDR2 FQNEAQ (reference sequence). Trimming cost V 4 bases and J 0 bases, with 24 bases left between them. CDR3 sequence: CASSSQGGAGRGMNTEAFF. The CDR3 DNA reads TGTGCCAGCAGCTCCCAAGGGGGTGCGGGGAGGGGTATGAACACTGAAGCTTTCTTT.

CDR3 sequence: CASRTGGSSTDTQYF. The CDR3 DNA follows: TGCGCCAGCAGGACGGGGGGCTCTAGCACAGATACGCAGTATTTT. The J gene is TRBJ2-3, the V gene TRBV5-1, with D possibly TRBD2 on 7 matching bases. The CDR3 loop spans 15 amino acids. V was shortened by 5 bases and J by 0 bases, with 13 bases between the two germline ends. CDR1 and CDR2 (germline): SGHRS, YFSETQ.

This clone was seen more than once but under ten times. The chain joins TRBV18 to TRBJ1-1, with TRBD1 matching 11 bases. Germline values: CDR1 KGHSH, CDR2 LQKENI. The V segment lost 2 bases and the J segment 4 bases; nucleotides outside the gene matches: 6. This CDR3 has 16 residues. CDR3 residues: CASSPGTGGFSTEAFF. The CDR3 region has the DNA TGTGCCAGCTCACCAGGGACAGGGGGGTTTTCCACTGAAGCTTTCTTT. Full variable domain (outside the CDR3, taken from reference TRBV18 and TRBJ1-1): NAGVMQNPRHLVRRRGQEARLRCSPMKGHSHVYWYRQLPEEGLKFMVYLQKENIIDESGMPKERFSAEFPKEGPSILRIQQVVRGDSAAYFCASSPGTGGFSTEAFFGQGTRLTVV.

This clone was recorded once. The chain uses TRBV5-5 and TRBJ1-1; D unresolved. V lost 2 bases to trimming and J lost 1 base, with 9 bases between them. Germline V gene lookup returns CDR1 SGHKS and CDR2 YYEKEE (reference sequence). The CDR3 has 14 residues. The CDR3 DNA reads TGTGCCAGCAGCTTAGGACTGTCGAACACTGAAGCTTTCTTT. This sequence encodes CASSLGLSNTEAFF.

The chain is built from TRBV7-6 and TRBJ2-1, with D perhaps matching TRBD2 (5 bases). CDR1 is SGHVS, CDR2 FNYEAQ, per germline. The V and J ends lost 5 bases and 10 bases respectively, with 12 bases between them. CDR3 size: 12 residues. The CDR3 sequence: CASSPLGGEQFF. The DNA for the CDR3 is TGTGCCAGCAGCCCCCTCGGAGGCGAGCAGTTCTTC.

This chain uses TRBV18 with TRBJ1-1, with 9 bases that match TRBD1. Trimming removed 2 bases from V and 2 bases from J; junction bases left unmatched: 3. The germline V gene encodes CDR1 KGHSH and CDR2 LQKENI. The CDR3 has 15 amino acids. The CDR3, as DNA: TGTGCCAGCTCACCATGGACAGGGGATAACACTGAAGCTTTCTTT. Protein: CASSPWTGDNTEAFF.